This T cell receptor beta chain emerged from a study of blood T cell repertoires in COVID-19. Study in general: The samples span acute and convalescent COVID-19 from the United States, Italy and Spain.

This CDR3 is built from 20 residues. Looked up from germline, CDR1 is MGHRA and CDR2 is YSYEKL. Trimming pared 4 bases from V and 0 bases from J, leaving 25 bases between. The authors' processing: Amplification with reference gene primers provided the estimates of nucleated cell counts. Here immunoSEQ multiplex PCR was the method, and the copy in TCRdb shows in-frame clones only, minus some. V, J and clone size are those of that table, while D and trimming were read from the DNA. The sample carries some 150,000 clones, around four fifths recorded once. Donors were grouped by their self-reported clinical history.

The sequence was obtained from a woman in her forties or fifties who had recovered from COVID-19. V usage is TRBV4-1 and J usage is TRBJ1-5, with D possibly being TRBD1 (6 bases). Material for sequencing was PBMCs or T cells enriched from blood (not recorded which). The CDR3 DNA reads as TGCGCCAGCAGCCGCTTGAATCTGACAGTGAGGGGGTATAGCAATCAGCCCCAGCATTTT. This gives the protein CASSRLNLTVRGYSNQPQHF.